The 2 T cell receptor beta chains given below trace back to one sample, sequenced in a study of technical replicates of blood from several donors. The repertoire was sequenced with immunoSEQ multiplex PCR; TCRdb's copy has only in-frame clones and lacks some. The repertoire holds 50,000 to 80,000 clones, with 88% as singletons. Sequencing was performed on PBMCs. These receptors originate from a human donor in good health. Some clones in this sample may be carry-over from other donors' samples.

CDR3 region: CASSQDRGPVAFF. DNA of the CDR3: TGTGCCAGCAGCCAGGACAGGGGCCCTGTAGCTTTCTTT. The chain is built from TRBV5-4 and TRBJ1-1; the match to TRBD1 covers 9 bases. The CDR3 sequence is 13 residues long. CDR1 SGHNT and CDR2 YYREEE come from the germline V gene (reference sequence). The V segment lost 4 bases and the J segment 10 bases; nucleotides outside the gene matches: 8.

V and J are TRBV7-2 and TRBJ2-5; D perhaps matches TRBD1 (6 bases). This CDR3 has 15 amino acids. The germline V gene encodes CDR1 SGHTA and CDR2 FQGNSA. Trimming removed 3 bases at V and 4 bases at J, with 15 bases between. CDR3: CASSFWHRAGETQYF. In nucleotides, the CDR3 is TGTGCCAGCAGCTTTTGGCACAGGGCGGGAGAGACCCAGTACTTC.